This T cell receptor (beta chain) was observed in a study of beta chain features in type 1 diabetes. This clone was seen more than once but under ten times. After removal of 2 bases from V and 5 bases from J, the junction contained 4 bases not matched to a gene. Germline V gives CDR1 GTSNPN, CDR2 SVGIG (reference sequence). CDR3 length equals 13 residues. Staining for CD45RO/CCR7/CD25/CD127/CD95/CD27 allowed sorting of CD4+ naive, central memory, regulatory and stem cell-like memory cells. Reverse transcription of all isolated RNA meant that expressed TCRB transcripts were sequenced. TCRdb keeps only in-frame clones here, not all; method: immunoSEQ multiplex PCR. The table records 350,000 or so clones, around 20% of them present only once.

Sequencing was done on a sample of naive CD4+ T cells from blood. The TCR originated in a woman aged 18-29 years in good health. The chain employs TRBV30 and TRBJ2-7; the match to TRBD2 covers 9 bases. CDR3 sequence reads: CAWSSASGNEQYF. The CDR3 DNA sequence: TGTGCCTGGAGTTCGGCTAGCGGGAACGAGCAGTACTTC.